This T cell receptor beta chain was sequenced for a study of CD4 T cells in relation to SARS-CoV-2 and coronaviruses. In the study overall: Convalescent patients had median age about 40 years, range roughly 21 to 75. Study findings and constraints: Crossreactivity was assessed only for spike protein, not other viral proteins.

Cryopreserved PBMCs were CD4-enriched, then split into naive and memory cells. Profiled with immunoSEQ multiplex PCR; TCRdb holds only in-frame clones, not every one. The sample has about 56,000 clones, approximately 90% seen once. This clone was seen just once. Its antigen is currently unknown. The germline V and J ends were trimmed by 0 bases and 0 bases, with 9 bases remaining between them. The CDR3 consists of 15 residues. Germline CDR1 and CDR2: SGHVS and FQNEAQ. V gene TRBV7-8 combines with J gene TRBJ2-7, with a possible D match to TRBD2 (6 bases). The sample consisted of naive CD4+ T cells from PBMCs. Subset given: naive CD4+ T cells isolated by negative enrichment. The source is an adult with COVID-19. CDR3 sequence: CASSLAGGISYEQYF. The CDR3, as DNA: TGTGCCAGCAGCTTAGCGGGAGGAATCTCCTACGAGCAGTACTTC.